What follows are 8 T cell receptor beta chains derived from one specimen sequenced in a study of response to subunit inactivated influenza vaccine. TCRdb processed the RT-PCR reads anew with MiXCR; each CDR3 protein has one entry. The repertoire holds roughly 650,000 distinct CDR3 sequences, 14% seen once, with roughly 7.6% in the top ten. This material consisted of PBMCs from blood, taken 14 to 15 days before vaccination. The receptors here all came from a man aged 50-60 years who received an inactivated influenza vaccine.

This clonotype was recorded a few times. The chain couples TRBV6-2 or TRBV6-3 to TRBJ2-7, with D perhaps TRBD1 (6 bases). This CDR3 has 12 amino acids. Germline assignment: CDR1 MNHEY and CDR2 SVGEGT. The V gene lost 10 bases and the J gene lost 3 bases, with 13 bases spanning the gap. This chain's CDR3 is CATSRGNYEQYF. The CDR3 DNA reads as TGTGCCACCTCGAGGGGGAACTACGAGCAGTACTTC.

The chain couples TRBV25-1 to TRBJ2-7; 8 nucleotides line up with TRBD2. V shed 8 bases and J 6 bases; nucleotides not matched to a gene: 12. CDR3 length: 14 amino acids. Germline values: CDR1 MGHDK, CDR2 SYGVNS. DNA for the CDR3: TGTGCCAGCTCCGTCGGGACTAGTTCGCGCGAGCAGTACTTC. It translates to CASSVGTSSREQYF.

This clonotype has more than one count but fewer than ten. This chain connects TRBV12-3 or TRBV12-4 to TRBJ2-1; D ambiguous. Trimming left V 1 base short and J 4 bases short, with 5 bases between. CDR3 size: 13 residues. The CDR3 coding sequence is TGTGCCAGCAGTTTAGGAGAGTACAATGAGCAGTTCTTC. Protein: CASSLGEYNEQFF.

This clonotype occurred a few times. This rearrangement joins TRBV7-9 to TRBJ2-3; 10 bases line up with TRBD1. Unmatched junction bases numbered 7, after V lost 5 bases and J lost 11 bases. Germline V gives CDR1 SEHNR, CDR2 FQNEAQ (reference sequence). The CDR3 consists of 13 residues. The CDR3 reads CASSPGGQGEQYF. The CDR3 bases are TGTGCCAGCAGCCCAGGAGGACAGGGGGAGCAGTATTTT.

The V call is TRBV4-1, the J call TRBJ1-2; 7 nucleotides align to TRBD1. Germline CDR1 and CDR2: MGHRA and YSYEKL. The V and J ends lost 4 bases and 1 base, in that order; junction bases with no gene match: 6. This CDR3 region has 15 residues. In DNA form, the CDR3 reads TGCGCCAGCAGCCCGAGGACAGGCCTTAACTATGGCTACACCTTC. Amino acid sequence: CASSPRTGLNYGYTF.

V and J are TRBV7-2 and TRBJ2-7, with 7 bases fitting TRBD1. CDR1 SGHTA and CDR2 FQGNSA come from the germline V gene. The CDR3 is 15 residues long. J lost 2 bases, V lost 3 bases, and 7 bases had no gene match. This chain's CDR3 is CASSFSRGRPYEQYF. CDR3 nucleotide sequence: TGTGCCAGCAGCTTTTCTAGGGGGCGCCCCTACGAGCAGTACTTC.

This clonotype was counted between two and nine times. The chain combines TRBV7-9 with TRBJ1-2; possibly TRBD1 for D (6 bases). The CDR3 consists of 15 residues. Trimming cost V 5 bases and J 1 base, with 14 bases left between them. The germline CDR1 and CDR2 sequences are SEHNR and FQNEAQ (reference sequence). The CDR3 bases are TGTGCCAGCAGCCCGTCAGGGGCGCATAACTATGGCTACACCTTC. This gives the protein CASSPSGAHNYGYTF.

The sample holds many counts of this clonotype. The chain combines TRBV5-1 with TRBJ2-5; D is possibly TRBD2 (6 bases). Germline CDR1 and CDR2: SGHRS and YFSETQ. The CDR3 is made up of 11 amino acids. The ends were cut back, 5 bases at V and 7 bases at J, with 9 bases in the middle. The chain's CDR3 is CASRGAGTQYF. CDR3 bases: TGCGCCAGCAGGGGAGCGGGGACCCAGTACTTC.